This T cell receptor (beta chain) came from a study of T cell responses to AZD1222 COVID-19 vaccine. Notes on the study in general: Repertoire sampling occurred only after the peak T cell response. Targeting of unmutated variant regions was reportedly seen in nearly half of spike-specific TCRs. White British people made up most donors, females outnumbered males, and clonal diversity was possibly underestimated.

The protocol was immunoSEQ multiplex PCR, while the TCRdb copy is restricted to in-frame clones and leaves out a portion. The repertoire holds 80,000 or so clones, with around 90% as singletons. Points on this clone: Its antigen is not known.

The germline V gene has CDR1 LNHDA and CDR2 SQIVND (reference sequence). V shed 6 bases and J 7 bases; nucleotides not matched to a gene: 7. The CDR3 has 14 amino acids. This clonotype was obtained from an adult in good health. The sequencing here drew on peripheral blood, taken on day 0 of MenACWY control vaccination. The chain employs TRBV19 and TRBJ1-4, with 8 bases aligning to TRBD1. The DNA of the CDR3 is TGTGCCAGTAGGGGACAGGTAACCCCTGAAAAACTGTTTTTT. It specifies CASRGQVTPEKLFF.